These T cell receptor beta chains were read from a single sample in a study of blood T cell repertoires in COVID-19. This table comes from immunoSEQ multiplex PCR, and its TCRdb copy is limited to in-frame clones, with some not included. There are over 350,000 clones in the sample; around nine tenths occur only once, and roughly a tenth lies in the top ten. Sample: PBMCs or T cells enriched from blood (not recorded which). The source of these receptors is a woman aged 45-60 years who had recovered from COVID-19. CDR3s include the opening cysteine and the closing phenylalanine or tryptophan. The D gene is left open where the match is weak.

j_gene | v_gene | d_gene | CDR3aa | CDR3nt
TRBJ1-4 | TRBV28 | . | CASSFQVEQLFF | TGTGCCAGCAGCTTCCAGGTTGAACAACTGTTTTTT
TRBJ1-1 | TRBV7-9 | . | CASNLDQGSAFF | TGTGCCAGCAACCTTGACCAGGGATCAGCTTTCTTT
TRBJ2-7 | TRBV6-1 | TRBD2 | CASSDFSQGGTYEQYF | TGTGCCAGCAGTGATTTTTCCCAGGGAGGGACCTACGAGCAGTACTTC
TRBJ2-2 | TRBV5-1 | TRBD1 | CASGPLTGSNTGELFF | TGCGCCAGCGGCCCACTGACAGGGAGCAACACCGGGGAGCTGTTTTTT
TRBJ1-4 | TRBV16 | TRBD1 | CASSTWKWTGSEKLFF | TGTGCCAGCAGCACCTGGAAATGGACAGGGAGCGAAAAACTGTTTTTT
TRBJ1-1 | TRBV5-8 | TRBD1 | CASSLADRGAEAFF | TGTGCCAGCAGCTTGGCCGACAGGGGCGCTGAAGCTTTCTTT
TRBJ2-5 | TRBV6-5 | TRBD2 | CASSPPGLQETQYF | TGTGCCAGCAGTCCCCCGGGACTACAAGAGACCCAGTACTTC
TRBJ1-3 | TRBV18 | . | CASSPPSAGNTIYF | TGTGCCAGCTCACCACCTTCTGCTGGAAACACCATATATTTT
TRBJ1-3 | TRBV2 | TRBD1 | CASSLQGMLGGNTIYF | TGTGCCAGCAGTTTACAGGGGATGCTAGGTGGAAACACCATATATTTT
TRBJ2-5 | TRBV28 | TRBD1 | CASMGGDRGRETQYF | TGTGCCAGCATGGGGGGGGACAGGGGGCGAGAGACCCAGTACTTC
TRBJ2-7 | TRBV3-1/TRBV3-2 | . | CASSRDNSYEQYF | TGTGCCAGCAGTCGGGACAACTCCTACGAGCAGTACTTC